This entry lists 26 T cell receptor beta chains sequenced from one sample in a study of T cells in Graves' hyperthyroidism and ophthalmopathy. TCR beta CDR3 regions were amplified from RNA transcripts. The primer set for the first-round RT-PCR of the TCR CDR3 was HTBI. MiXCR, run by TCRdb on the multiplex PCR reads, gives a single entry per CDR3 protein. The sample has approximately 640,000 distinct CDR3 sequences, 17% seen once. Input material: blood. The receptors stem from a middle-aged man with Graves' hyperthyroidism.

This clonotype was seen a few times. V usage is TRBV30 and J usage is TRBJ2-7; D call uncertain. The ends were cut back, 2 bases at V and 2 bases at J, with 10 bases in the middle. CDR3 length equals 13 residues. Per the germline V gene, CDR1 is GTSNPN and CDR2 is SVGIG (reference sequence). The CDR3 reads CAWSRTVTYEQYF. CDR3 nucleotide sequence: TGTGCCTGGAGTAGGACCGTAACCTACGAGCAGTACTTC.

A few counts support this clonotype. The chain is built from TRBV6-2 or TRBV6-3 and TRBJ1-2; D remains unclear. The V and J ends lost 2 bases and 8 bases respectively, with 9 bases between them. The length of the CDR3 is 12 residues. Germline CDR1 and CDR2: MNHEY and SVGEGT. CDR3 in DNA: TGTGCCAGCAGTTACAGGGAACGGGGCTACACCTTC. It encodes CASSYRERGYTF.

For this clonotype: This may stem from a read error, because a much larger clone lies one nucleotide away. V gene TRBV7-2 combines with J gene TRBJ2-2; 9 bases align to TRBD1. The V gene's germline CDR1 is SGHTA and CDR2 FQGNSA. This CDR3 spans 16 amino acids. CDR3 in DNA: TGTGCCAGCAGCCGGTCCGGGACAGGGACGGCCGGGGAGCTGTGTTTT. This gives the protein CASSRSGTGTAGELCF.

The gene calls are TRBV3-1 and TRBJ1-5; D is unclear. CDR1 and CDR2 from the germline V gene are LGHDT and YNNKEL (reference sequence). There are 14 residues in the CDR3. Trimming pared 3 bases from V and 1 base from J, leaving 7 bases between. CDR3 sequence: CASSQGMSNQPQHF. The CDR3 DNA reads TGTGCCAGCAGCCAGGGGATGAGCAATCAGCCCCAGCATTTT.

This clonotype was recorded at least ten times. The chain has TRBV30 and TRBJ2-7, with 7 bases matching TRBD1. The germline gives CDR1 GTSNPN, CDR2 SVGIG (reference sequence). V was pared by 3 bases and J by 4 bases, with 12 bases of the junction left unmatched. The CDR3 runs to 15 residues. CDR3 sequence: CAWSHPPGQPYEQYF. The DNA of the CDR3 is TGTGCCTGGAGCCACCCGCCGGGACAGCCTTACGAGCAGTACTTC. Complete variable domain (other parts from reference TRBV30 and TRBJ2-7): SQTIHQWPATLVQPVGSPLSLECTVEGTSNPNLYWYRQAAGRGLQLLFYSVGIGQISSEVPQNLSASRPQDRQFILSSKKLLLSDSGFYLCAWSHPPGQPYEQYFGPGTRLTVT.

The V call is TRBV18, the J call TRBJ1-4; 9 nucleotides align to TRBD1. J gave up 7 bases and V 5 bases, and 8 bases lay outside the gene matches. The V gene's germline CDR1 is KGHSH and CDR2 LQKENI. This CDR3 is built from 15 residues. In DNA, the CDR3 is TGTGCCAGCTCAATAGGGACAGGGCGTCCTGAAAAACTGTTTTTT. Residues: CASSIGTGRPEKLFF.

The sample holds many counts of this clonotype. This chain connects TRBV28 to TRBJ1-1, with a weak D call TRBD1 (5 bases). V gave up 6 bases and J gave up 6 bases, with 17 bases separating them. CDR1 MDHEN and CDR2 SYDVKM come from the germline V gene. CDR3 size: 14 residues. CDR3 bases: TGTGCCAGCAGGCCGGGGGGGTGGCAAGCTGAAGCTTTCTTT. This encodes CASRPGGWQAEAFF.

This clonotype was detected ten times or more. The CDR3 DNA is TGTGCCAGCAGCGTAGCCGCCGGGCCTTCCTACAATGAGCAGTTCTTC. Protein: CASSVAAGPSYNEQFF. The chain couples TRBV9 to TRBJ2-1; D ambiguous. V was clipped by 0 bases and J by 1 base, with 11 bases between them. The CDR3 is 16 residues long. Germline assignment: CDR1 SGDLS and CDR2 YYNGEE. Together with reference TRBV9 and TRBJ2-1, the CDR3 gives the full variable domain: DSGVTQTPKHLITATGQRVTLRCSPRSGDLSVYWYQQSLDQGLQFLIQYYNGEERAKGNILERFSAQQFPDLHSELNLSSLELGDSALYFCASSVAAGPSYNEQFFGPGTRLTVL.

V gene TRBV27 combines with J gene TRBJ2-6; D unclear. The CDR3 sequence is 16 residues long. The ends were cut back, 3 bases at V and 0 bases at J, with 9 bases in the middle. From germline, CDR1 is MNHEY and CDR2 SMNVEV (reference sequence). The CDR3, as DNA: TGTGCCAGCAGTTTGCTACAAACCTCTGGGGCCAACGTCCTGACTTTC. Its protein product is CASSLLQTSGANVLTF. The full variable domain, its missing parts supplied by reference TRBV27 and TRBJ2-6, is EAQVTQNPRYLITVTGKKLTVTCSQNMNHEYMSWYRQDPGLGLRQIYYSMNVEVTDKGDVPEGYKVSRKEKRNFPLILESPSPNQTSLYFCASSLLQTSGANVLTFGAGSRLTVL.

The rearrangement joins TRBV6-1 to TRBJ2-7, with 9 bases identical to TRBD1. The J segment lost 4 bases and the V segment lost 7 bases, leaving 11 bases of the junction unmatched. There are 15 residues in the CDR3. Germline lookup yields CDR1 MNHNS and CDR2 SASEGT. CDR3 DNA sequence: TGTGCCAGCATCAATACCGGGACAGGGCGATACGAGCAGTACTTC. This encodes CASINTGTGRYEQYF.

There are many counts of this clonotype. This chain's CDR3 is CASGGSTDTQYF. In DNA, the CDR3 is TGTGCCAGCGGGGGGAGCACAGATACGCAGTATTTT. The chain employs TRBV11-1 and TRBJ2-3, with a possible D match to TRBD2 (6 bases). Trimming took 8 bases from V and 0 from J, leaving 6 bases between them. The CDR3 sequence is 12 residues long. From germline, CDR1 is SGHAT and CDR2 FQDESV (reference sequence). Full variable domain (remainder filled in from reference TRBV11-1 and TRBJ2-3): EAEVAQSPRYKITEKSQAVAFWCDPISGHATLYWYRQILGQGPELLVQFQDESVVDDSQLPKDRFSAERLKGVDSTLKIQPAELGDSAMYLCASGGSTDTQYFGPGTRLTVL.

J is TRBJ2-3 and V is TRBV20-1; 10 bases map to TRBD2. The CDR3 loop spans 13 amino acids. The V gene end was trimmed by 7 bases and the J gene end by 4 bases; junction bases not matched to a gene: 5. CDR1 is DFQATT, CDR2 SNEGSKA, per germline (reference sequence). The CDR3 DNA reads as TGCAGTGGGGAAGCGGGAGGGCCAGATACGCAGTATTTT. This gives the protein CSGEAGGPDTQYF.

This clonotype was counted a few times. This chain links TRBV29-1 with TRBJ2-7, with TRBD1 matching over 7 bases. Germline lookup yields CDR1 SQVTM and CDR2 ANQGSEA. The CDR3 is 16 residues long. V dropped 3 bases and J dropped 3; count of bases not matched to a gene: 14. CDR3 residues: CSVERGTGEWDYEQYF. The CDR3 DNA reads as TGCAGCGTTGAGAGGGGAACAGGGGAATGGGACTACGAGCAGTACTTC.

This clonotype was counted at least ten times. The chain links TRBV3-1 to TRBJ1-1, with D uncertain. The CDR3 spans 14 residues. Germline CDR1 is LGHDT and CDR2 is YNNKEL (reference sequence). Between the trimmed V and J ends, which lost 1 base and 0 bases, there was a span of 6 bases. CDR3 residues: CASSQVPMNTEAFF. In DNA, the CDR3 is TGTGCCAGCAGCCAAGTCCCAATGAACACTGAAGCTTTCTTT.

As for this clonotype: A single base separates this from a much larger clone, so it may be a read error. The chain combines TRBV7-3 with TRBJ2-5; D is uncertain. The CDR3 has 15 residues. Germline CDR1 is SGHTA and CDR2 is FQGTGA. CDR3 region: CASSFLGMSQETQSF. Written as DNA, the CDR3 is TGTGCCAGCAGCTTCTTAGGGATGAGTCAAGAGACCCAGTCCTTC.

The chain carries TRBV2 and TRBJ2-1; 12 bases line up with TRBD2. CDR1 and CDR2 from the germline V gene are SNHLY and FYNNEI. This CDR3 contains 17 residues. V lost 6 bases to trimming and J lost 6 bases; unmatched junction nucleotides: 12. CDR3 protein: CASSGTSGPSYPNEQFF. The CDR3 DNA follows: TGTGCCAGCAGCGGGACTAGCGGGCCATCCTACCCCAATGAGCAGTTCTTC. Variable domain in full (rest from reference TRBV2 and TRBJ2-1): EPEVTQTPSHQVTQMGQEVILRCVPISNHLYFYWYRQILGQKVEFLVSFYNNEISEKSEIFDDQFSVERPDGSNFTLKIRSTKLEDSAMYFCASSGTSGPSYPNEQFFGPGTRLTVL.

Concerning this clonotype: This clone may be a read error of a much larger clone one base away. This sequence joins TRBV27 and TRBJ2-1; 7 bases are shared with TRBD2. This CDR3 is 15 amino acids long. Germline-derived CDR1 and CDR2 are MNHEY and SMNVEV (reference sequence). The CDR3 sequence: CASSPQAGTYNEQSF. Here the CDR3 DNA reads TGTGCCAGCAGTCCGCAAGCGGGAACCTACAATGAGCAGTCCTTC.

This clonotype has just a few counts. The chain combines TRBV4-1 with TRBJ2-7, with D possibly being TRBD2 (6 bases). This CDR3 comprises 17 residues. The germline V gene encodes CDR1 MGHRA and CDR2 YSYEKL. The V end was cut by 4 bases, the J end by 5 bases, with 24 bases between. The chain's CDR3 is CASSPVQRVLLGDEQYF. The CDR3 DNA sequence: TGCGCCAGCAGCCCAGTACAGCGGGTTCTTCTTGGGGACGAGCAGTACTTC.

The table lists this clonotype with many counts. V gene TRBV28 combines with J gene TRBJ2-7; D is unresolved. The CDR3 sequence is 13 residues long. The germline gives CDR1 MDHEN, CDR2 SYDVKM. Deletions cut 2 bases from V and 6 bases from J, with 11 bases between. The CDR3 DNA reads as TGTGCCAGCAGTTTACACGTTAACCTCGAGCAGTACTTC. Its translation: CASSLHVNLEQYF. The entire variable domain, with the rest obtained from reference TRBV28 and TRBJ2-7, is as follows: DVKVTQSSRYLVKRTGEKVFLECVQDMDHENMFWYRQDPGLGLRLIYFSYDVKMKEKGDIPEGYSVSREKKERFSLILESASTNQTSMYLCASSLHVNLEQYFGPGTRLTVT.

This clonotype was recorded many times. The chain joins TRBV12-5 to TRBJ1-2; weak D call: TRBD1 (5 bases). The V gene's germline CDR1 is LGHNT and CDR2 FRNRAP. V lost 0 bases and J lost 4, with 12 bases in between. This CDR3 is 15 amino acids long. CDR3 sequence reads: CASGLVGGVVYGYTF. CDR3 DNA sequence: TGTGCTAGTGGTTTGGTAGGAGGGGTGGTCTATGGCTACACCTTC.

This clonotype was recorded many times. The chain uses TRBV28 and TRBJ1-1; a possible D gene is TRBD1 (6 bases). Trimming stripped 2 bases from V and 2 bases from J, with 15 bases between. Germline CDR1 MDHEN, CDR2 SYDVKM. The CDR3 has 16 amino acids. The CDR3 here is CASSLGLGQLNTEAFF. The CDR3 DNA follows: TGTGCCAGCAGTTTAGGACTAGGACAGTTAAACACTGAAGCTTTCTTT.

This chain joins TRBV29-1 and TRBJ2-1, with unresolved D. The length of the CDR3 is 12 residues. Trimming removed 0 bases from V and 4 bases from J, with 4 bases in between. Per the germline V gene, CDR1 is SQVTM and CDR2 is ANQGSEA. The CDR3 sequence: CSVEEGYNEQFF. Here the CDR3 DNA reads TGCAGCGTTGAAGAAGGTTACAATGAGCAGTTCTTC.

This clonotype has a single count. The chain couples TRBV30 to TRBJ2-5, with D possibly TRBD2 on 5 matching bases. The V gene lost 2 bases and the J gene lost 1 base, with 17 bases spanning the gap. The CDR3 is 16 amino acids. Per the germline V gene, CDR1 is GTSNPN and CDR2 is SVGIG (reference sequence). The CDR3 coding sequence is TGTGCCTGGAGTTTTTTTGGGAGCTGGGGCCAAGAGACCCAGTACTTC. Its translation: CAWSFFGSWGQETQYF.

The J gene is TRBJ1-5, the V gene TRBV4-2; 8 bases map to TRBD1. The V gene end was trimmed by 2 bases and the J gene end by 4 bases; junction bases not matched to a gene: 7. Germline V gene lookup returns CDR1 LGHNA and CDR2 YNFKEQ. The CDR3 runs 16 residues. CDR3 nucleotide sequence: TGTGCCAGCAGCCAACTTGGACAGGGAGGTAATCAGCCCCAGCATTTT. It translates to CASSQLGQGGNQPQHF.

This clonotype was counted many times. The V gene is TRBV2, the J gene TRBJ2-1, with 12 bases matching TRBD2. The germline V gene has CDR1 SNHLY and CDR2 FYNNEI. CDR3 size: 15 residues. V was pared by 5 bases and J by 6 bases, with 5 bases of the junction left unmatched. The CDR3 DNA is TGTGCCAGCAGTACTAGCGGGAGGAAGGTCAATGAGCAGTTCTTC. Protein product: CASSTSGRKVNEQFF.

This clonotype was observed at least ten times. The J gene is TRBJ2-3, the V gene TRBV12-3 or TRBV12-4; 11 nucleotides align to TRBD2. The CDR3 extends over 16 amino acids. The trim removed 11 bases at V and 5 bases at J, leaving 15 bases unmatched. DNA for the CDR3: TGTGCCTCTACCTTACTAGCGGGGGAGGGTAGAGATACGCAGTATTTT. This sequence encodes CASTLLAGEGRDTQYF.